The rows below give T cell receptor beta chains drawn from one sample of a study of T cell responses to AZD1222 COVID-19 vaccine. The assay was immunoSEQ multiplex PCR, and TCRdb's table has in-frame clones only and misses some. The table records 120,000 or so clones, roughly 89% of them present only once. The sample was peripheral blood, taken on day 0 of MenACWY control vaccination. The receptors derive from an adult in good health. Each CDR3 is given with its conserved first and last residue. A D gene is named only where the DNA matches it firmly. A row's size may be missing; if present it is once, few, many or a size class.

>TRBJ2-3|TRBV6-5|-|-
TGTGCCAGTAAAGGGCCAGATACGCAGTATTTT
CASKGPDTQYF
>TRBJ2-3|TRBV29-1|few|TRBD1
TGCAGCCCCCGGGACAGGGTTACAGATACGCAGTATTTT
CSPRDRVTDTQYF
>TRBJ1-5|TRBV11-2|-|-
TGTGCCAGCAGCTCAGGGGAGTTTGGCAATCAGCCCCAGCATTTT
CASSSGEFGNQPQHF
>TRBJ2-7|TRBV10-3|-|-
TGTGCCATCAGTGAGACAAATTACGAGCAGTACTTC
CAISETNYEQYF
>TRBJ2-7|TRBV5-1|-|-
TGCGCCAGCAGCTTGGCCCCGGTTGGTCTTCTTTTCATGCACGAGCAGTACTTC
CASSLAPVGLLFMHEQYF
>TRBJ2-2|TRBV9|-|-
TGTGCCAGCAGCGTAGGAGCAGGGGTCACCGGGGAGCTGTTTTTT
CASSVGAGVTGELFF
>TRBJ2-3|TRBV6-5|few|-
TGTGCCAGCAGCCCGCGTGGCCCAGATACGCAGTATTTT
CASSPRGPDTQYF
>TRBJ2-1|TRBV4-3|-|-
TGCGCCAGCAGCCAACGGACCGGGGCCTACAATGAGCAGTTCTTC
CASSQRTGAYNEQFF
>TRBJ2-3|TRBV30|-|TRBD2
TGTGCCTGGAATAGCGGGGGTGGCGATACGCAGTATTTT
CAWNSGGGDTQYF
>TRBJ2-5|TRBV29-1|-|-
TGCAGCGTTGAAGTTGCAGGGAAGGGGGAGACCCAGTACTTC
CSVEVAGKGETQYF
>TRBJ2-1|TRBV7-3|-|-
TGTGCCAGCAGCTTATCCCCTAGCCATGAGCAGTTCTTC
CASSLSPSHEQFF
>TRBJ2-7|TRBV18|-|-
TGTGCCAGCTCCTTCGACAGGCACGGGAGCTACGAGCAGTACTTC
CASSFDRHGSYEQYF
>TRBJ1-2|TRBV12-3/TRBV12-4|-|TRBD1
TGTGCCAGCAGTTCTGACAGGGACCATGGCTACACCTTC
CASSSDRDHGYTF
>TRBJ1-1|TRBV5-6|-|-
TGTGCCACAACCTTCGGAGGGGCTGGAGACACTGAAGCTTTCTTT
CATTFGGAGDTEAFF